The clone carrying this T cell receptor (beta chain) was observed at least ten times. Antigen unknown. MiXCR, applied by TCRdb to the 5' RACE reads, yields one record per CDR3 protein. The data show approximately 630,000 distinct CDR3 sequences, under 8.5% seen once. The CDR3 is 14 residues long. The V and J ends lost 1 base and 2 bases respectively, with 9 bases between them. Looked up from germline, CDR1 is SGHRS and CDR2 is YFSETQ. This sample is drawn from a study of identical twins. Findings of the study overall: Instead of following the same donors, the conclusions were based on cross-sectional statistical analysis. Weaker excess twin sharing was seen among beta out-of-frame sequences.

These data also formed part of another study, on yellow fever vaccine responses in identical twins.

The TCR was taken from a young woman in good health. The genes are TRBV5-1 and TRBJ2-5; a possible D gene is TRBD2 (6 bases). Sequencing was performed on PBMCs. The CDR3 protein is CASSLQGGQETQYF. As DNA, the CDR3 is TGCGCCAGCAGCTTGCAGGGAGGACAAGAGACCCAGTACTTC.